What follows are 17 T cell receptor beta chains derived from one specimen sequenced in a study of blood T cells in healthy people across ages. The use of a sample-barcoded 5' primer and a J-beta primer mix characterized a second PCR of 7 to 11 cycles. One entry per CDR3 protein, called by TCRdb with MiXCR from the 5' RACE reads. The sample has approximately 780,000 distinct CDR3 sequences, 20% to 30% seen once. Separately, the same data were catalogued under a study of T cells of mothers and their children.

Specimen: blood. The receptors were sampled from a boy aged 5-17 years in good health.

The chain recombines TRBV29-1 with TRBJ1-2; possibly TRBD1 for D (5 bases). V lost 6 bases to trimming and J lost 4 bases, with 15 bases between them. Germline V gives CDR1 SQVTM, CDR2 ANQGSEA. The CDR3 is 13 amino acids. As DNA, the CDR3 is TGCAGCGTAGGCCGGGACGGGACCTATGGCTACACCTTC. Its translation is CSVGRDGTYGYTF.

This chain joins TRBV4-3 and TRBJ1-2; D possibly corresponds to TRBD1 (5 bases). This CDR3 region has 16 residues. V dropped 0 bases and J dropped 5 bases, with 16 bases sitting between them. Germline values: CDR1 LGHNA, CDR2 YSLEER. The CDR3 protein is CASSQDYQGEWYGYTF. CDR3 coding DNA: TGCGCCAGCAGCCAAGATTACCAGGGTGAATGGTATGGCTACACCTTC.

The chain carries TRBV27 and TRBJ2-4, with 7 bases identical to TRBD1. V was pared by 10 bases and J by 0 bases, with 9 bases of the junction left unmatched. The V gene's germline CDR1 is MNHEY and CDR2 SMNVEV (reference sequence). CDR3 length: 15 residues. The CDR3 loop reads CANRLDRPAKNIQYF. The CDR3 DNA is TGTGCCAACCGACTGGACAGGCCAGCCAAAAACATTCAGTACTTC.

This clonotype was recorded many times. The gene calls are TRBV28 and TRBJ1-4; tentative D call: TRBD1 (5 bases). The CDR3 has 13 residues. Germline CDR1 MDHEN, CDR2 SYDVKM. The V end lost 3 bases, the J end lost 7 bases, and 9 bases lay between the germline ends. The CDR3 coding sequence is TGTGCCAGCAGTTTCCAGGGCCGTGAAAAACTGTTTTTT. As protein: CASSFQGREKLFF.

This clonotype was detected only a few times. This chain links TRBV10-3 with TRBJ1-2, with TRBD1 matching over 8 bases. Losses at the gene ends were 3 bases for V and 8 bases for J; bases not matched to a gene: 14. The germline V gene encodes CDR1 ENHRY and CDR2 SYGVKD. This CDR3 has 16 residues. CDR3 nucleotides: TGTGCCATCAGTGACCCCACATCCGGGACAGGTTCCGGCTACACCTTC. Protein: CAISDPTSGTGSGYTF.

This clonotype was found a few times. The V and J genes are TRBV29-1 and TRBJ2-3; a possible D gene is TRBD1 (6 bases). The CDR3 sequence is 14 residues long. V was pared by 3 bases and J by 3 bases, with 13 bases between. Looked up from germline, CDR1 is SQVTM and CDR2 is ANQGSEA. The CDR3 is CSVEGAESTDTQYF. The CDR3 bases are TGCAGCGTTGAGGGGGCTGAGTCGACAGATACGCAGTATTTT.

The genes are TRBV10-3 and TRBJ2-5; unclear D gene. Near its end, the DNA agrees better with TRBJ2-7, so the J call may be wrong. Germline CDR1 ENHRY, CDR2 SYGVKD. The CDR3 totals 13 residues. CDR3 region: CAISDSRGYEQYF. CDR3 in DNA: TGTGCCATCAGTGACTCCCGAGGATACGAGCAGTACTTC.

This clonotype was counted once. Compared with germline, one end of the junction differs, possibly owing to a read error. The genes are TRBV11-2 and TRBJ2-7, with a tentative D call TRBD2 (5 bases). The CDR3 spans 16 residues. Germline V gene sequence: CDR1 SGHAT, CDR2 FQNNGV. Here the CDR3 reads CASGLLGQAGAYEQYF. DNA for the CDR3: TGTGCCAGCGGCTTACTAGGGCAGGCCGGGGCCTACGAGCAGTACTTC.

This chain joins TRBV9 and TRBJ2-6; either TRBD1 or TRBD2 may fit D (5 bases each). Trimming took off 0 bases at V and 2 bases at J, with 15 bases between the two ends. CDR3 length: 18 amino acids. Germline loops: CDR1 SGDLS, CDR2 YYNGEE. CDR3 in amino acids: CASSVGGTWDPGANVLTF. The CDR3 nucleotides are TGTGCCAGCAGCGTAGGTGGCACCTGGGACCCTGGGGCCAACGTCCTGACTTTC.

CDR3: CSVDGTGETGANVLTF. The CDR3 region has the DNA TGCAGCGTTGATGGGACAGGGGAAACTGGGGCCAACGTCCTGACTTTC. This rearrangement joins TRBV29-1 to TRBJ2-6, with 10 bases aligning to TRBD1. V shed 3 bases, J shed 2 bases, and the junction held 4 bases outside the gene matches. The V gene's germline CDR1 is SQVTM and CDR2 ANQGSEA. The CDR3 runs 16 residues.

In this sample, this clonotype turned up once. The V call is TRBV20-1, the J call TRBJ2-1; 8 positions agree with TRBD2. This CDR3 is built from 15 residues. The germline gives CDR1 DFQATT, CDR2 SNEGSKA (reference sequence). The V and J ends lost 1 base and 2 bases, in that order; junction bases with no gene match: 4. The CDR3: CSARAGGRTYNEQFF. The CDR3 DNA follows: TGCAGTGCTAGAGCGGGGGGGCGGACCTACAATGAGCAGTTCTTC.

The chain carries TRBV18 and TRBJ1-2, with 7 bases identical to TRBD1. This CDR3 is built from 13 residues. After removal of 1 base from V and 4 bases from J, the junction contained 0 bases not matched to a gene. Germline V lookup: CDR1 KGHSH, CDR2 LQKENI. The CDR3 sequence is CASSPRTGYGYTF. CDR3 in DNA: TGTGCCAGCTCACCACGGACAGGCTATGGCTACACCTTC. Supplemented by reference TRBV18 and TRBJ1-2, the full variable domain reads NAGVMQNPRHLVRRRGQEARLRCSPMKGHSHVYWYRQLPEEGLKFMVYLQKENIIDESGMPKERFSAEFPKEGPSILRIQQVVRGDSAAYFCASSPRTGYGYTFGSGTRLTVV.

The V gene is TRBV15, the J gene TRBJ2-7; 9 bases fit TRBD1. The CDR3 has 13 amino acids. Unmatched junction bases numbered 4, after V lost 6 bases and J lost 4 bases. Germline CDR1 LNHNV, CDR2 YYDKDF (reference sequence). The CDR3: CATRTGGMYEQYF. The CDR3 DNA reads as TGTGCCACCAGGACAGGGGGAATGTACGAGCAGTACTTC.

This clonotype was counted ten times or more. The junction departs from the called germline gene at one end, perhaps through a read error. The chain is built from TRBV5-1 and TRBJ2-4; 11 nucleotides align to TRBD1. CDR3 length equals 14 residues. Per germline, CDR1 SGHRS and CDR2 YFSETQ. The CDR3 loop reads CASSLGQGGNIQYF. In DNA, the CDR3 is TGTGCCAGCAGCTTGGGACAGGGGGGAAACATTCAGTACTTC.

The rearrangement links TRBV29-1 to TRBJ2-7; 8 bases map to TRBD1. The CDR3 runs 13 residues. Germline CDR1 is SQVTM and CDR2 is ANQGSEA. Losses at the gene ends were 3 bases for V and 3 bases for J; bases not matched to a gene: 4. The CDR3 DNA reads TGCAGCGTTGAGGACAGGGCTAACTACGAGCAGTACTTC. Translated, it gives CSVEDRANYEQYF.

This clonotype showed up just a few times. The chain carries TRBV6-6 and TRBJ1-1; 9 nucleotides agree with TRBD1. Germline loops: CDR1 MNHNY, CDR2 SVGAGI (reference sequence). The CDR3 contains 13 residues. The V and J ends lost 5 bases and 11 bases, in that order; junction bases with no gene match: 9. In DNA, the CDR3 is TGTGCCAGCAGTCCGTACCGGGACAGGGAGGCTTTCTTT. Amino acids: CASSPYRDREAFF.

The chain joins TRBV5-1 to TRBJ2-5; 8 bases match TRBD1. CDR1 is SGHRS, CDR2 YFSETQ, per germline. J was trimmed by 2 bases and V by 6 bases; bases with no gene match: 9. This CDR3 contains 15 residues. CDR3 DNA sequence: TGCGCCAGCACACGTTTGGACAGGGATCAAGAGACCCAGTACTTC. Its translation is CASTRLDRDQETQYF.